The entry below gives a single T cell receptor beta chain sequence along with its context. Its antigen is not known. The sample comes from a study of cytomegalovirus exposure and HLA in healthy donors. General study findings and limits: Reports state that TCR beta sequences accurately predicted most subjects' HLA-A and HLA-B alleles. Later findings reportedly placed an Asian-associated ancestry cluster below the 666-donor mean for N-insertions.

The V end was cut by 5 bases, the J end by 5 bases, with 15 bases between. CDR1 and CDR2 (germline): SGHVS, FQNEAQ. The CDR3 has 14 amino acids. Primers: 60 Vbeta forward and 13 Jbeta reverse. Clones were read by immunoSEQ multiplex PCR, and TCRdb kept only the in-frame ones, dropping some. Seen here are 150,000 to 200,000 clones, 81% observed once, and the top ten hold about 2%. This rearrangement joins TRBV7-8 to TRBJ1-1, with D possibly being TRBD1 (5 bases). Sequenced material: PBMCs. This TCR came from a woman aged 18-29 years in good health and CMV-seropositive. The CDR3 sequence: CASSQGTRGTEAFF. DNA of the CDR3: TGTGCCAGCAGCCAAGGGACCCGGGGGACTGAAGCTTTCTTT.